This TCR beta chain was identified in a study of cytomegalovirus exposure and HLA in healthy donors. Details on this clone: Its antigen is unknown. An end of the junction does not agree with germline; a read error may underlie this.

CDR3 size: 12 residues. Germline V lookup: CDR1 MNHEY, CDR2 SMNVEV (reference sequence). This PCR relied on a set of 60 Vbeta primers and 13 Jbeta primers. Under the authors' procedure: Later work found 80 million or so unique TCR beta chains, with 10 million to 14 million shared. TCRdb's table, derived via immunoSEQ multiplex PCR, lists solely in-frame clones and lacks some. V and J calls and clone size are those listed in that table; D and trimming were worked out from the DNA. This repertoire comprises about 130,000 clones; its ten largest clones make up 2%. Donors consisted of healthy bone marrow donors. Study results and caveats: The listing of 150 or so TCR beta chains classed them as cytomegalovirus-associated. Immune exposure information comprised only CMV serostatus.

The sequenced sample consisted of PBMCs. J is TRBJ2-7 and V is TRBV27; no clear D gene. The sequence was obtained from a woman aged 55-70 years in good health and CMV-seronegative. The CDR3 bases are TGTGCCAGCAGAACGATTACCCAGCGAGAACTCTTC. Translating it yields CASRTITQRELF.